This paragraph reports one T cell receptor beta chain. The data were obtained in a study of T cells in Graves' hyperthyroidism and ophthalmopathy. As for the study in general: Peripheral blood was taken when the disease was first diagnosed, before any treatment began.

No ophthalmopathy progression within 18 months constituted stable Graves' hyperthyroidism. Newly diagnosed hyperthyroidism patients aged 18 to 65 years had disease lasting under 2 months. RNA transcripts served as the template for amplifying TCR beta CDR3 regions. HTBI primers were the set used in a first-round RT-PCR of the TCR CDR3. A single record per CDR3 protein comes from TCRdb applying MiXCR to the multiplex PCR reads. In the table there are under 650,000 distinct CDR3 sequences, about 16% of which are singletons. The sequenced sample was blood. The receptor comes from a woman aged 30 to 39 with Graves' hyperthyroidism.

The CDR3 region is CASSQDGRAQYF. The CDR3 region has the DNA TGTGCCAGCAGCCAAGACGGCCGGGCCCAGTACTTC. The chain joins TRBV4-2 to TRBJ2-5; D gene ambiguous. V was clipped by 0 bases and J by 9 bases, with 8 bases between them. Per germline, CDR1 LGHNA and CDR2 YNFKEQ. The CDR3 is 12 residues long.